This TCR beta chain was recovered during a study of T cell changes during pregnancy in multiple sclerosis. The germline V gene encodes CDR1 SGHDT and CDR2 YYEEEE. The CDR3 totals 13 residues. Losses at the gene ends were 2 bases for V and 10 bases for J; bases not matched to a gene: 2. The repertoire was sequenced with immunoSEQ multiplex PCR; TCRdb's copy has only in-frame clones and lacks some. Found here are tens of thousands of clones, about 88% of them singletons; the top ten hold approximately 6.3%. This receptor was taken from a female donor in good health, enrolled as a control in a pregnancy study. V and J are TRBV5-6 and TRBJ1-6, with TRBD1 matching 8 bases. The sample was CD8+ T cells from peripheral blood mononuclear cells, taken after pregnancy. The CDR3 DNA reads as TGTGCCAGCAGCTTCGGGGACAGGTCACCCCTCCACTTT. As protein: CASSFGDRSPLHF.